Each of the 14 T cell receptor beta chains below was sequenced from the same sample in a study of neoadjuvant anti-PD-1 for oral cavity cancer. The method was immunoSEQ multiplex PCR; TCRdb's version includes in-frame clones alone and lacks a portion of them. The sample shows around 60,000 clones, approximately 79% of them seen only once. Source: PBMCs, taken before nivolumab (anti-PD-1) treatment. These receptors were collected from a person aged 40 to 85 with oral cavity squamous cell carcinoma.

V gene TRBV15 combines with J gene TRBJ2-7, with 11 bases identical to TRBD2. Germline-derived CDR1 and CDR2 are LNHNV and YYDKDF (reference sequence). The V gene end was trimmed by 0 bases and the J gene end by 2 bases; junction bases not matched to a gene: 6. The CDR3 is 17 residues long. The CDR3 sequence: CATSRDVLAGETYEQYF. CDR3 sequence (DNA): TGTGCCACCAGCAGAGATGTACTAGCGGGGGAGACCTACGAGCAGTACTTC.

The chain carries TRBV11-3 and TRBJ2-3; no clear D gene. The CDR3 is 14 amino acids. Germline V gives CDR1 SGHNT, CDR2 YENEEA. The V and J ends lost 5 bases and 1 base respectively, with 10 bases between them. CDR3 DNA sequence: TGTGCCAGCAGCCGAGACGGTGGCACAGATACGCAGTATTTT. It translates to CASSRDGGTDTQYF.

Only a few counts were recorded for this clone. CDR3 nucleotides: TGTGCCAGCAGCCCGGTCGGGGGGCAAGAGACCCAGTACTTC. Protein sequence: CASSPVGGQETQYF. The chain links TRBV5-6 to TRBJ2-5; 7 positions match TRBD2. The junction had 5 bases not matched to a gene; V was cut back by 4 bases and J by 2 bases. Germline lookup yields CDR1 SGHDT and CDR2 YYEEEE. The CDR3 consists of 14 residues.

The V call is TRBV5-1, the J call TRBJ1-2, with 11 bases aligning to TRBD1. The V gene's germline CDR1 is SGHRS and CDR2 YFSETQ. V lost 4 bases to trimming and J lost 2 bases; unmatched junction nucleotides: 10. This CDR3 spans 17 amino acids. The CDR3 sequence is CASSTGQGAAPNYGYTF. The DNA of the CDR3 is TGCGCCAGCAGCACAGGACAGGGGGCGGCCCCCAACTATGGCTACACCTTC.

The chain has TRBV6-1 and TRBJ1-2, with TRBD1 identical over 7 bases. Trimming at V came to 1 base and at J to 6 bases, leaving 5 bases not matched to a gene. From germline, CDR1 is MNHNS and CDR2 SASEGT. This CDR3 contains 14 residues. CDR3 sequence reads: CASSEEGTVHGYTF. Here the CDR3 DNA reads TGTGCCAGCAGTGAAGAAGGGACAGTCCATGGCTACACCTTC.

The chain uses TRBV11-2 and TRBJ2-7; no clear D. Germline loops: CDR1 SGHAT, CDR2 FQNNGV. The CDR3 has 12 residues. V was clipped by 3 bases and J by 6 bases, with 9 bases between them. DNA of the CDR3: TGTGCCAGCAGCTTGCAACGTTTCGAGCAGTACTTC. It encodes CASSLQRFEQYF.

The rearrangement joins TRBV5-5 to TRBJ1-1; unclear D gene. CDR3 length: 13 amino acids. CDR1 and CDR2 (germline): SGHKS, YYEKEE (reference sequence). Between the trimmed V and J ends, which lost 1 base and 2 bases, there was a span of 6 bases. The CDR3 sequence is CASSLKQNTEAFF. DNA of the CDR3: TGTGCCAGCAGCTTGAAACAAAACACTGAAGCTTTCTTT.

V is TRBV10-1 and J is TRBJ2-1, with D maybe TRBD1 (5 bases). V was pared by 2 bases and J by 8 bases, with 25 bases between. The CDR3 spans 18 residues. The germline V gene has CDR1 WNHNN and CDR2 SYGVQD (reference sequence). The CDR3: CASSEVRNKQERNDEQFF. The CDR3 DNA reads TGCGCCAGCAGTGAGGTTCGGAACAAACAGGAGAGGAACGATGAGCAGTTCTTC.

The CDR3 sequence: CASSFPGTGEQYF. The CDR3 DNA reads as TGTGCCAGCAGTTTCCCCGGGACCGGCGAGCAGTACTTC. The chain combines TRBV27 with TRBJ2-7, with D perhaps TRBD1 or TRBD2 (5 bases each). Germline V gives CDR1 MNHEY, CDR2 SMNVEV (reference sequence). The V end lost 3 bases, the J end lost 6 bases, and 12 bases lay between the germline ends. The CDR3 length is 13 residues.

This clone was observed a single time. One end of the junction varies from germline; a read error may be responsible. The chain carries TRBV5-6 and TRBJ2-1; 9 positions agree with TRBD1. The CDR3 spans 15 residues. Germline V gene sequence: CDR1 SGHDT, CDR2 YYEEEE. The CDR3 spells CASRLGQGLLDEQFF. The CDR3 DNA reads as TGTGCCAGCAGGTTGGGACAGGGTTTGTTGGATGAGCAGTTCTTC.

This clone was seen a single time. The V gene is TRBV7-3, the J gene TRBJ2-3; D perhaps matches TRBD2 (5 bases). Germline lookup yields CDR1 SGHTA and CDR2 FQGTGA. V was pared by 2 bases and J by 6 bases, with 9 bases between. This CDR3 has 13 residues. The CDR3 region is CASSLSWRDTQYF. DNA of the CDR3: TGTGCCAGCAGCTTATCCTGGAGGGATACGCAGTATTTT. The full variable domain, rest sourced from reference TRBV7-3 and TRBJ2-3, is GAGVSQTPSNKVTEKGKYVELRCDPISGHTALYWYRQSLGQGPEFLIYFQGTGAADDSGLPNDRFFAVRPEGSVSTLKIQRTERGDSAVYLCASSLSWRDTQYFGPGTRLTVL.

The CDR3 DNA follows: TGTGCCAGCAGCCGTCAAGGGGGTTACACCTACGAGCAGTACTTC. This sequence encodes CASSRQGGYTYEQYF. V is TRBV14 and J is TRBJ2-7; perhaps TRBD1 as D (6 bases). Trimming shortened V by 4 bases and J by 2 bases, and 15 bases separated the two germline ends. The germline V gene has CDR1 SGHDN and CDR2 FVKESK. There are 15 residues in the CDR3.

The chain is built from TRBV5-1 and TRBJ2-1; tentative D call: TRBD2 (6 bases). The length of the CDR3 is 16 residues. Per germline, CDR1 SGHRS and CDR2 YFSETQ. V lost 7 bases and J lost 0, with 17 bases in between. The CDR3 is CASQPKAGGSYNEQFF. The CDR3 DNA reads as TGCGCCAGCCAACCCAAGGCCGGGGGCTCCTACAATGAGCAGTTCTTC.

V is TRBV7-2 and J is TRBJ2-5, with D perhaps TRBD2 (5 bases). The CDR3 loop spans 13 amino acids. Germline CDR1 reads SGHTA; CDR2 reads FQGNSA. The V end was cut by 4 bases, the J end by 5 bases, with 11 bases between. The CDR3 DNA is TGTGCCAGCAGCTCTCCCCCGGGGGAGACCCAGTACTTC. Translation: CASSSPPGETQYF. Full variable domain (outside the CDR3, taken from reference TRBV7-2 and TRBJ2-5): GAGVSQSPSNKVTEKGKDVELRCDPISGHTALYWYRQSLGQGLEFLIYFQGNSAPDKSGLPSDRFSAERTGGSVSTLTIQRTQQEDSAVYLCASSSPPGETQYFGPGTRLLVL.